A selection of T cell receptor beta chains follows, all from one sample in a study of OX40 agonist ivuxolimab in advanced cancers. Assay used: immunoSEQ multiplex PCR; TCRdb lists only in-frame clones, some missing. The sample records around 74,000 clones, 65% to 90% being singletons. Material: CD4+ or CD8+ T cells sorted from blood, obtained in a trial of the OX40 agonist ivuxolimab. These TCRs come from an adult with an advanced solid tumor such as melanoma, head and neck, liver or kidney cancer. CDR3s include the opening cysteine and the closing phenylalanine or tryptophan. A D gene is named only where the DNA matches it firmly. The size entry is marked missing in some rows and otherwise reads once, few, many or a size class.

d_gene: -; v_gene: TRBV7-2; abundance: -; j_gene: TRBJ1-5; CDR3nt: TGTGCCAGCAGCTTCGAGATAGGGAGCAATCAGCCCCAGCATTTT; CDR3aa: CASSFEIGSNQPQHF
d_gene: -; v_gene: TRBV4-1; abundance: once; j_gene: TRBJ2-7; CDR3nt: TGCGCCAGCGCCCGGGACGAGGGCTACGAGCAGTACTTC; CDR3aa: CASARDEGYEQYF
d_gene: -; v_gene: TRBV5-6; abundance: -; j_gene: TRBJ1-2; CDR3nt: TGTGCCAGCAGCTTGGATAAGTTAATCTATGGCTACACCTTC; CDR3aa: CASSLDKLIYGYTF
d_gene: -; v_gene: TRBV7-8; abundance: -; j_gene: TRBJ2-7; CDR3nt: TGTGCCAGCAGCTTAGTTTTGTCAGGATCGTTTTACGAGCAGTACTTC; CDR3aa: CASSLVLSGSFYEQYF
d_gene: -; v_gene: TRBV18; abundance: -; j_gene: TRBJ1-2; CDR3nt: TGTGCCAGCTCACCACAATTCCTACGGACGGGACGAACTAATGGCTACACCTTC; CDR3aa: CASSPQFLRTGRTNGYTF
d_gene: -; v_gene: TRBV27; abundance: -; j_gene: TRBJ2-6; CDR3nt: TGTGCCAGCAGTTTTTTCGGTTCCTCTGGGGCCAACGTCCTGACTTTC; CDR3aa: CASSFFGSSGANVLTF
d_gene: TRBD1; v_gene: TRBV6-1; abundance: -; j_gene: TRBJ2-7; CDR3nt: TGTGCCAGCAGTTCGAGACAGGGTGGCTCCTACGAGCAGTACTTC; CDR3aa: CASSSRQGGSYEQYF
d_gene: -; v_gene: TRBV7-2; abundance: once; j_gene: TRBJ2-1; CDR3nt: TGTGCCAGCAGGGGCAGGGAAGCCTACAATGAGCAGTTCTTC; CDR3aa: CASRGREAYNEQFF
d_gene: -; v_gene: TRBV21-1; abundance: -; j_gene: TRBJ2-3; CDR3nt: TGTGCCAGCAGCAAAGTCAGGACAGGGGCCCCCATCACAGATACGCAGTATTTT; CDR3aa: CASSKVRTGAPITDTQYF
d_gene: TRBD1; v_gene: TRBV29-1; abundance: -; j_gene: TRBJ2-2; CDR3nt: TGCAGCGTTGCCGGGACAGGGCCCGGGGAGCTGTTTTTT; CDR3aa: CSVAGTGPGELFF
d_gene: -; v_gene: TRBV7-3; abundance: -; j_gene: TRBJ1-6; CDR3nt: TGTGCCAGCAGTAGGAACAGCGACAATTCACCCCTCCACTTT; CDR3aa: CASSRNSDNSPLHF